This T cell receptor beta chain was retrieved from a study of shared clonotypes between healthy human individuals. As to this clone: The antigen is not known. Additional DNA sequences in this sample encode the identical CDR3.

There were only Caucasian adults among the donors, and all lived in Nashville, Tennessee. Investigators divided CD4+ cells into CD45RA+ naive and CD45RA-negative memory subsets. Study outcomes and limitations: Generally, naive subsets (rather than memory subsets) showed larger estimated richness.

The CDR3 has 16 amino acids. Germline-derived CDR1 and CDR2 are SGHRS and YFSETQ. Trimming took 0 bases from V and 1 from J; bases not matched to a gene: 1. Once extracted for a subset, genomic DNA was divided evenly among several immunoSEQ plates. Method: immunoSEQ multiplex PCR; TCRdb's copy keeps in-frame clones and lacks some. The table has millions of clones, approximately 93% seen once; the top ten hold 0.39%. This TCR was sampled from a man aged 18 to 30 in good health. Some clones in this sample may be carry-over from other donors' samples. The gene calls are TRBV5-1 and TRBJ2-7, with 13 positions matching TRBD2. The source material was naive CD4+ T cells from PBMCs. The subset is: CD45RA+ positively selected. Here the CDR3 reads CASSLGGLAGSYEQYF. Written as DNA, the CDR3 is TGCGCCAGCAGCTTGGGGGGACTAGCGGGATCCTACGAGCAGTACTTC.